A single sample gave rise to the 8 T cell receptor beta chains below, sequenced in a study of neurological immune-mediated disorders. In TCRdb, the 5' RACE reads were re-called with MiXCR into one record per CDR3 protein. The sample consists of about 62,000 distinct CDR3 sequences, 4% to 5.5% of them appearing once. The specimen sequenced was PBMCs. These receptors were taken from a woman in her 50s with multiple sclerosis.

This clonotype was recorded many times. The gene calls are TRBV15 and TRBJ1-1, with 7 bases identical to TRBD1. Germline CDR1 and CDR2: LNHNV and YYDKDF (reference sequence). With 8 bases clipped from V and 4 bases from J, the junction kept 7 bases outside the gene matches. CDR3 size: 13 residues. The CDR3 sequence is CATGTGEGTEAFF. CDR3 DNA: TGTGCCACCGGAACAGGGGAAGGCACTGAAGCTTTCTTT.

In its sample, this clonotype was seen many times. V usage is TRBV9 and J usage is TRBJ1-2; D remains ambiguous. Trimming removed 2 bases from V and 0 bases from J, with 8 bases in between. The CDR3 is made up of 14 amino acids. Germline CDR1 is SGDLS and CDR2 is YYNGEE. CDR3 DNA sequence: TGTGCCAGCAGCGTCGGCAGCCCTAACTATGGCTACACCTTC. As protein: CASSVGSPNYGYTF.

The sample holds many counts of this clonotype. The chain is built from TRBV7-9 and TRBJ2-1, with 8 bases matching TRBD2. This CDR3 is 15 amino acids long. Trimming cost V 6 bases and J 3 bases; bases outside gene matches: 7. In germline, CDR1 is SEHNR, CDR2 FQNEAQ (reference sequence). The CDR3, as DNA: TGTGCCAGCAGTCCCGGGGGGGCGTACTACAATGAGCAGTTCTTC. As protein: CASSPGGAYYNEQFF.

This clonotype has more than one count but fewer than ten. CDR3 nucleotides: TGTGCCAGCAGTTACACCTCCTACGAGCAGTACTTC. Translating gives CASSYTSYEQYF. The chain has TRBV6-2 or TRBV6-3 and TRBJ2-7; no definite D call. This CDR3 has 12 residues. The ends were cut back, 2 bases at V and 0 bases at J, with 2 bases in the middle. Germline CDR1 is MNHEY and CDR2 is SVGEGT.

This clonotype has only a few counts. The chain employs TRBV20-1 and TRBJ2-7; D is possibly TRBD1 (5 bases). Trimming cost V 7 bases and J 3 bases, with 13 bases left between them. There are 12 residues in the CDR3. Germline-derived CDR1 and CDR2 are DFQATT and SNEGSKA (reference sequence). The CDR3 reads CSVSGNIYEQYF. CDR3 in DNA: TGCAGTGTATCAGGGAATATCTACGAGCAGTACTTC.

This clonotype appeared many times. The J gene is TRBJ1-5, the V gene TRBV6-6; 7 bases line up with TRBD1. The CDR3 has 17 residues. J was trimmed by 2 bases and V by 2 bases; bases with no gene match: 9. From germline, CDR1 is MNHNY and CDR2 SVGAGI (reference sequence). CDR3 sequence (DNA): TGTGCCAGCAGTTACCTGACGACAGGGTCGGGCAATCAGCCCCAGCATTTT. It translates to CASSYLTTGSGNQPQHF.

This clonotype was seen many times. This chain joins TRBV14 and TRBJ2-5; D remains ambiguous. Germline CDR1 and CDR2: SGHDN and FVKESK. The CDR3 covers 15 residues. V was cut by 0 bases and J by 5 bases, with 13 bases left in between. CDR3 coding DNA: TGTGCCAGCAGCCAAGATGGCAGGATGCTGGAGACCCAGTACTTC. Protein sequence: CASSQDGRMLETQYF.

This clonotype was observed many times. The V and J genes are TRBV15 and TRBJ2-6; D gene uncertain. This CDR3 is 15 amino acids long. The V end was cut by 1 base, the J end by 0 bases, with 4 bases between. Looked up from germline, CDR1 is LNHNV and CDR2 is YYDKDF (reference sequence). CDR3 in DNA: TGTGCCACCAGCAGAGCTCGCTCTGGGGCCAACGTCCTGACTTTC. This gives the protein CATSRARSGANVLTF.